This TCR beta chain was retrieved from a study of breast tumors, draining lymph nodes, adjacent tissues. Study results and limitations: Compared with basal-like, luminal-like tumors shared significantly more repertoire with nontumor tissue.

Points on this clonotype: The target antigen is unknown.

Each CDR3 protein gets one entry after TCRdb re-called the multiplex PCR reads with MiXCR. The table shows 25,000 or so distinct CDR3 sequences, with approximately 23% occurring only once. This CDR3 is built from 18 residues. Germline CDR1 and CDR2: KGHSH and LQKENI. Trimming removed 3 bases at V and 0 bases at J, with 18 bases between. The receptor's source is a female donor with breast cancer. Some clones in this sample may be carry-over from other donors' samples. This chain connects TRBV18 to TRBJ1-3, with unresolved D. Source material: breast tumor tissue. The CDR3 DNA reads TGTGCCAGCTCACCCCAACCTTATCTAACCCCCTCTGGAAACACCATATATTTT. Protein sequence: CASSPQPYLTPSGNTIYF.